The TCR beta chain described here comes from a study of response to subunit inactivated influenza vaccine. This clonotype was observed a few times. Antigen specificity is unknown. Findings and caveats of the study: The authors suggested that few new T cells are recruited per seasonal influenza vaccination.

V lost 6 bases, J lost 4 bases, and 19 bases lay in between. The CDR3 spans 14 residues. The V gene's germline CDR1 is DFQATT and CDR2 SNEGSKA (reference sequence). MiXCR was run by TCRdb on the RT-PCR reads, yielding one entry per CDR3 protein. The sample lists a few hundred thousand distinct CDR3 sequences, under 8.5% occurring once. Sequenced here: PBMCs from blood, sampled 23 to 25 months after vaccination. The chain has TRBV20-1 and TRBJ2-7, with D possibly being TRBD1 (7 bases). The TCR was taken from a man between 50 and 69 years old who received an inactivated influenza vaccine. Here the CDR3 reads CSARQAPGGYEQYF. The CDR3 coding sequence is TGCAGTGCCCGACAGGCGCCAGGGGGGTACGAGCAGTACTTC.